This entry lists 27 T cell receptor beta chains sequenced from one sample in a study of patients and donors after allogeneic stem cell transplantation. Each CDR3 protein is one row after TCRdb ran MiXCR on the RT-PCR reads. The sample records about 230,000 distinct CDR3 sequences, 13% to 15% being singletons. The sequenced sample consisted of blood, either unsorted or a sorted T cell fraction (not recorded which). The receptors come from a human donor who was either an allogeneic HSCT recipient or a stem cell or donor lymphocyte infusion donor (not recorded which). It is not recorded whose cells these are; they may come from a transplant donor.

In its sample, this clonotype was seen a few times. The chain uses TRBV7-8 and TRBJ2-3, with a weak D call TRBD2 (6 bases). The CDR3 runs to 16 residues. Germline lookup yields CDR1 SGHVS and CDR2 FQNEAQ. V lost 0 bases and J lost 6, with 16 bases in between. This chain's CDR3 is CASSLARGSAVDTQYF. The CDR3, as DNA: TGTGCCAGCAGCTTAGCGCGGGGTAGCGCAGTTGATACGCAGTATTTT.

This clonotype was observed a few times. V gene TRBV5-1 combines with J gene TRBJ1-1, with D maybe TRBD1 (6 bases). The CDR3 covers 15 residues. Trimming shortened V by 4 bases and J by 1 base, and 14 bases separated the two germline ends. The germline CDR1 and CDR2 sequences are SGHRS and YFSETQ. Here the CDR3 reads CASSNRGRTNTEAFF. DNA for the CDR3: TGCGCCAGCAGCAACCGGGGGCGGACGAACACTGAAGCTTTCTTT. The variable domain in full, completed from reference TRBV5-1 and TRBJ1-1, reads KAGVTQTPRYLIKTRGQQVTLSCSPISGHRSVSWYQQTPGQGLQFLFEYFSETQRNKGNFPGRFSGRQFSNSRSEMNVSTLELGDSALYLCASSNRGRTNTEAFFGQGTRLTVV.

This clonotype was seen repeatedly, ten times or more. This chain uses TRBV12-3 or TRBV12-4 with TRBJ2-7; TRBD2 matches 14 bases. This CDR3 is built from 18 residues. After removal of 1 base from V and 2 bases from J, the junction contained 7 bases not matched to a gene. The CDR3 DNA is TGTGCCAGCAGTTTAGACTTAGGACTAGCGGGAGGCCCCTACGAGCAGTACTTC. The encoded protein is CASSLDLGLAGGPYEQYF.

This CDR3 reads CSAGGDRGYEQYF. The CDR3 DNA is TGCAGTGCTGGAGGGGACAGGGGCTACGAGCAGTACTTC. The V gene is TRBV20-1, the J gene TRBJ2-7; TRBD1 matches at 10 bases. The CDR3 spans 13 residues. J was trimmed by 3 bases and V by 5 bases; bases with no gene match: 4. Germline-derived CDR1 and CDR2 are DFQATT and SNEGSKA (reference sequence).

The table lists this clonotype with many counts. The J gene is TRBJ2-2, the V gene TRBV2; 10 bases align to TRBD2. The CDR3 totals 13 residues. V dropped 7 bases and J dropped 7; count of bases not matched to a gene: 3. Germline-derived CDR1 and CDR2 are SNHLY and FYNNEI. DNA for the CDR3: TGTGCCAGCACTGGGACTAGCGTCGGGGAGCTGTTTTTT. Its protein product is CASTGTSVGELFF.

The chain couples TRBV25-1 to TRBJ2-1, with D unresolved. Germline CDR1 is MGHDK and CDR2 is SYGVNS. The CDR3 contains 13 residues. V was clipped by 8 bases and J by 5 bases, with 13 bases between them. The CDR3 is CASRPNTNNEQFF. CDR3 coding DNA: TGTGCCAGCCGCCCGAACACGAACAATGAGCAGTTCTTC.

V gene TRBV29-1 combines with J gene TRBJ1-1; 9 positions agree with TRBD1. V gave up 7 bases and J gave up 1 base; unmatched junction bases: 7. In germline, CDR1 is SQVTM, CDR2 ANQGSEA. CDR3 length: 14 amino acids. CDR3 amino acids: CSAPRTGANTEAFF. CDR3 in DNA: TGCAGCGCCCCCCGGACAGGGGCGAACACTGAAGCTTTCTTT.

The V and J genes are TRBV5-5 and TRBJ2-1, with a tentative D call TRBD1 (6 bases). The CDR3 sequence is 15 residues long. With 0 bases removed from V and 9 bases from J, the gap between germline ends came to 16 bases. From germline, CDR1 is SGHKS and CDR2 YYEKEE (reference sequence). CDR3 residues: CASSLVQGGSGEQFF. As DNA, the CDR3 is TGTGCCAGCAGCTTGGTACAGGGTGGGTCTGGTGAGCAGTTCTTC.

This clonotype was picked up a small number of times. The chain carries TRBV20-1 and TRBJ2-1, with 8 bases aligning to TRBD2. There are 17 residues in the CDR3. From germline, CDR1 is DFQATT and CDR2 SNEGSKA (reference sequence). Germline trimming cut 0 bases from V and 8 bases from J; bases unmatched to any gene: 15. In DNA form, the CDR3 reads TGCAGTGCTAGAGATCATCGCGGGAGGATCTCGACCGATGAGCAGTTCTTC. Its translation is CSARDHRGRISTDEQFF.

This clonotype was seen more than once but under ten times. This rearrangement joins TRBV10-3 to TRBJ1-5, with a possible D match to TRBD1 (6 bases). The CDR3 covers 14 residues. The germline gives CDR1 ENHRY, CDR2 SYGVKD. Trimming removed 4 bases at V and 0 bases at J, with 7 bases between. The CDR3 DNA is TGTGCCATCAGTGGGACAGCTAGCAATCAGCCCCAGCATTTT. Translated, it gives CAISGTASNQPQHF.

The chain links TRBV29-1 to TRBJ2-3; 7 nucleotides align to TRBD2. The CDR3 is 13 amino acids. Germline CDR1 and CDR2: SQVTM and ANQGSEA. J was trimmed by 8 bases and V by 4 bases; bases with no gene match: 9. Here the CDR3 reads CSVAIGGGGTQYF. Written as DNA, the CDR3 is TGCAGCGTTGCAATCGGCGGGGGTGGTACGCAGTATTTT.

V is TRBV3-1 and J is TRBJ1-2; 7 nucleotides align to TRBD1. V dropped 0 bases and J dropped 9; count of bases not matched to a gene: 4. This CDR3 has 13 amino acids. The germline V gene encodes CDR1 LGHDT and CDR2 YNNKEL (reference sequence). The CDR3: CASSQEQGQSYTF. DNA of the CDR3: TGTGCCAGCAGCCAAGAACAGGGGCAAAGCTACACCTTC. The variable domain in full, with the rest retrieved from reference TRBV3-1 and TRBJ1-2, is DTAVSQTPKYLVTQMGNDKSIKCEQNLGHDTMYWYKQDSKKFLKIMFSYNNKELIINETVPNRFSPKSPDKAHLNLHINSLELGDSAVYFCASSQEQGQSYTFGSGTRLTVV.

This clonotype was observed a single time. DNA for the CDR3: TGTGCCAGCAGTATGGGCCGGGCCGAGCAGTACTTC. Translation: CASSMGRAEQYF. The chain links TRBV6-2 or TRBV6-3 to TRBJ2-7; the D is unclear. This CDR3 region has 12 residues. V was clipped by 5 bases and J by 6 bases, with 11 bases between them. In germline, CDR1 is MNHEY, CDR2 SVGEGT.

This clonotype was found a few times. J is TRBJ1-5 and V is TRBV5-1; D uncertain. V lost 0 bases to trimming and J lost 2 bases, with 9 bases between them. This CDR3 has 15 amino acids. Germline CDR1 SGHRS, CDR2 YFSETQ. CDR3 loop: CASSLAGGGNQPQHF. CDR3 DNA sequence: TGCGCCAGCAGCTTGGCCGGTGGGGGCAATCAGCCCCAGCATTTT.

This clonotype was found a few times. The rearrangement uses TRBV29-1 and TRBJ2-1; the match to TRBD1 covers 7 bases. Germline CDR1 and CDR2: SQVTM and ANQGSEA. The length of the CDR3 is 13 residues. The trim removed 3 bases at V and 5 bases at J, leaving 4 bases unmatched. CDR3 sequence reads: CSVEGQLNNEQFF. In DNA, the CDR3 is TGCAGCGTTGAGGGACAGCTTAACAATGAGCAGTTCTTC.

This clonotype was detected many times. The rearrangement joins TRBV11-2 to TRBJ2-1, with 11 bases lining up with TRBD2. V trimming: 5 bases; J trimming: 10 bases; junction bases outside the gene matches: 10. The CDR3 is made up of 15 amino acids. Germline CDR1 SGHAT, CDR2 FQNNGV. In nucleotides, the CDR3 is TGTGCCAGCAGCCCAATAGCGGGAGGGCCGCAGGAGCAGTTCTTC. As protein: CASSPIAGGPQEQFF.

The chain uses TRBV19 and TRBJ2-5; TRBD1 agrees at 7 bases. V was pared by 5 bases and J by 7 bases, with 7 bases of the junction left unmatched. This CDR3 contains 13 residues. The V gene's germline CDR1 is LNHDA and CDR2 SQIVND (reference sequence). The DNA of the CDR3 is TGTGCCAGTAGTCCGGGACAGCAGGTGACCCAGTACTTC. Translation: CASSPGQQVTQYF. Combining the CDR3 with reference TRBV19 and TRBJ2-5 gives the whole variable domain DGGITQSPKYLFRKEGQNVTLSCEQNLNHDAMYWYRQDPGQGLRLIYYSQIVNDFQKGDIAEGYSVSREKKESFPLTVTSAQKNPTAFYLCASSPGQQVTQYFGPGTRLLVL.

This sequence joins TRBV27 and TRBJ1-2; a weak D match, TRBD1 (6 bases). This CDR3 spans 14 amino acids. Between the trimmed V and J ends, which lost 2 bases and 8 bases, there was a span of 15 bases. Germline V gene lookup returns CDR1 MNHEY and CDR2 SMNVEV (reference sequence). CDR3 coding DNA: TGTGCCAGCAGTTTAGCCCCTCAGGGGACGGGCTACACCTTC. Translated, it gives CASSLAPQGTGYTF.

The CDR3 loop is CASSRTLGTSGLEQYF. DNA for the CDR3: TGTGCCAGCAGCCGGACCCTCGGGACTAGCGGGCTCGAGCAGTACTTC. This chain joins TRBV14 and TRBJ2-7, with 12 positions matching TRBD2. The CDR3 has 16 residues. Germline CDR1 reads SGHDN; CDR2 reads FVKESK. Trimming removed 4 bases from V and 6 bases from J; junction bases left unmatched: 10.

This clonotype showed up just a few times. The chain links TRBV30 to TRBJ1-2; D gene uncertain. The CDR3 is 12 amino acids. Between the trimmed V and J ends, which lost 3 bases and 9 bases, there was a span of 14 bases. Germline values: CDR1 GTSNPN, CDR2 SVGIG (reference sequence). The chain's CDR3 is CAWSRETGRYTF. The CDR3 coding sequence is TGTGCCTGGAGCCGGGAGACCGGACGCTACACCTTC.

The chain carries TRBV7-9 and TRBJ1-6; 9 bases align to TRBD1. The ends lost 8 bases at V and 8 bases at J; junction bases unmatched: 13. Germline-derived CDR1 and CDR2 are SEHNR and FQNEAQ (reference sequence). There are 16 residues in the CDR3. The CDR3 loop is CASGAIGQGTHSPLHF. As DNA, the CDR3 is TGTGCCAGCGGGGCCATTGGACAGGGGACCCATTCACCCCTCCACTTT.

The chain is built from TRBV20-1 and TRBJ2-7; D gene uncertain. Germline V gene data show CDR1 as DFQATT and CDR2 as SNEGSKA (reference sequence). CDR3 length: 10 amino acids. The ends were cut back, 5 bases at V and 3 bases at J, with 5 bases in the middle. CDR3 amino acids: CSAVSYEQYF. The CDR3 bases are TGCAGTGCTGTAAGCTACGAGCAGTACTTC.

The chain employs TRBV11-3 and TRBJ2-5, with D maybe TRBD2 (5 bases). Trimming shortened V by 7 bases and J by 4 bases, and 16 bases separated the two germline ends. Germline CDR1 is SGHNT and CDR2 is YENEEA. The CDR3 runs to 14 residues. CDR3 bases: TGTGCCAGCACCCATGACGGACTGGGAGAGACCCAGTACTTC. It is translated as CASTHDGLGETQYF.

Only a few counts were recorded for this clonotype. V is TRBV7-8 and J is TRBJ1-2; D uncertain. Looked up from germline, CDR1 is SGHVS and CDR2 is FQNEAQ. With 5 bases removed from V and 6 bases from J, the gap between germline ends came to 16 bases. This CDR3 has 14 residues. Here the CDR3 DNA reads TGTGCCAGCAGCCGGGAGACCCCGAGGGATGGCTACACCTTC. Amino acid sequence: CASSRETPRDGYTF.

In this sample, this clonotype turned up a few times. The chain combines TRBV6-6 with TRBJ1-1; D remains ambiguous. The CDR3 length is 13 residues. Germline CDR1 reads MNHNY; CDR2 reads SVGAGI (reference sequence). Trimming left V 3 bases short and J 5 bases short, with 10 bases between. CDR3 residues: CASSYERATEAFF. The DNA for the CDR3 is TGTGCCAGCAGTTATGAAAGGGCTACTGAAGCTTTCTTT.

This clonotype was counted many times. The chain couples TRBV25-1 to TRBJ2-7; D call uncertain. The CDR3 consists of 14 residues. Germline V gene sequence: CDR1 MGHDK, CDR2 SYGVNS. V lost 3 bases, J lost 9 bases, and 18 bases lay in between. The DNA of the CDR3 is TGTGCCAGCAGTGACGGCCAGATCTCCCTGCGGCAGTACTTC. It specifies CASSDGQISLRQYF.

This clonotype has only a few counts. CDR3 sequence reads: CSVKLQGLNTEAFF. CDR3 coding DNA: TGCAGCGTTAAGTTGCAGGGCCTGAACACTGAAGCTTTCTTT. The chain has TRBV29-1 and TRBJ1-1; maybe TRBD1 (5 bases). Germline V CDR1 and CDR2: SQVTM, ANQGSEA. The CDR3 runs to 14 residues. The ends were cut back, 5 bases at V and 0 bases at J, with 13 bases in the middle. Together with reference TRBV29-1 and TRBJ1-1, the CDR3 gives the full variable domain: SAVISQKPSRDICQRGTSLTIQCQVDSQVTMMFWYRQQPGQSLTLIATANQGSEATYESGFVIDKFPISRPNLTFSTLTVSNMSPEDSSIYLCSVKLQGLNTEAFFGQGTRLTVV.